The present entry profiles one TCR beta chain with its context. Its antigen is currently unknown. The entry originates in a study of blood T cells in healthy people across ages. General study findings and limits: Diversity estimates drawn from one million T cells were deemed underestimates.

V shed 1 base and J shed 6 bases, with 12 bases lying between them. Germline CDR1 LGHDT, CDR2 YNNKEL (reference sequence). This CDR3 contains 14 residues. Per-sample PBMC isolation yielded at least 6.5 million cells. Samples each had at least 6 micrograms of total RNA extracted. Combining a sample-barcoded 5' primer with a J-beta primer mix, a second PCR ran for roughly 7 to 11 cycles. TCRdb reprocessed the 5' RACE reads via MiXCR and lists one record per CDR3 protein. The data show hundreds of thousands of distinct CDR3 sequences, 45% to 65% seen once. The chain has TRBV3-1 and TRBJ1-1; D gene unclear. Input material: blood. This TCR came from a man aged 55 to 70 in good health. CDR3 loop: CASSQGRGVAEAFF. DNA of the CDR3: TGTGCCAGCAGCCAAGGTCGCGGGGTTGCTGAAGCTTTCTTT.